These 20 T cell receptor beta chains were sequenced from one sample in a study of beta chain features in type 1 diabetes. Sequencing targeted expressed TCRB transcripts, as all isolated RNA had been reverse transcribed. Clones were sequenced by immunoSEQ multiplex PCR, and TCRdb holds only the in-frame ones, with some missing. The sample shows under 950,000 clones, about a sixth of them seen only once. The sample was naive CD4+ T cells from blood. Receptors originate from a woman between 18 and 29 years old in good health.

The chain recombines TRBV4-3 with TRBJ1-1; D unresolved. Germline CDR1 and CDR2: LGHNA and YSLEER. The CDR3 is 15 residues long. Trimming shortened V by 5 bases and J by 1 base, and 14 bases separated the two germline ends. The CDR3 nucleotides are TGCGCCAGCAGCACCGACCCGACAACGAACACTGAAGCTTTCTTT. This sequence encodes CASSTDPTTNTEAFF.

The table lists this clone with a few counts. This chain joins TRBV25-1 and TRBJ2-2; D call uncertain. Trimming pared 6 bases from V and 1 base from J, leaving 9 bases between. Germline CDR1 MGHDK, CDR2 SYGVNS. The CDR3 spans 14 residues. The CDR3 nucleotides are TGTGCCAGCAGGAATCGTTTGAACACCGGGGAGCTGTTTTTT. It specifies CASRNRLNTGELFF.

The chain combines TRBV28 with TRBJ1-2, with D tentatively TRBD1 (6 bases). Trimming removed 6 bases at V and 8 bases at J, with 16 bases between. Germline lookup yields CDR1 MDHEN and CDR2 SYDVKM. The CDR3 is 13 residues long. CDR3 coding DNA: TGTGCCAGCAGGGACAGTCGGGGCTGGGGCTACACCTTC. Its translation: CASRDSRGWGYTF.

V is TRBV15 and J is TRBJ1-5, with TRBD1 matching over 7 bases. The germline gives CDR1 LNHNV, CDR2 YYDKDF (reference sequence). J gave up 0 bases and V 3 bases, and 5 bases lay outside the gene matches. CDR3 length equals 16 residues. The CDR3 DNA sequence: TGTGCCACCAGCAGGGACAGGTCCAATAGCAATCAGCCCCAGCATTTT. Protein: CATSRDRSNSNQPQHF.

The V call is TRBV11-2, the J call TRBJ2-7; 7 nucleotides align to TRBD2. The CDR3 has 14 residues. CDR1 is SGHAT, CDR2 FQNNGV, per germline. Losses at the gene ends were 3 bases for V and 1 base for J; bases not matched to a gene: 3. CDR3 region: CASSFGTTSYEQYF. The CDR3 DNA sequence: TGTGCCAGCAGCTTCGGGACTACATCCTACGAGCAGTACTTC. Looking up the rest from reference TRBV11-2 and TRBJ2-7 gives the full variable domain: EAGVAQSPRYKIIEKRQSVAFWCNPISGHATLYWYQQILGQGPKLLIQFQNNGVVDDSQLPKDRFSAERLKGVDSTLKIQPAKLEDSAVYLCASSFGTTSYEQYFGPGTRLTVT.

The chain links TRBV11-1 to TRBJ2-7; 10 nucleotides agree with TRBD2. Germline CDR1 reads SGHAT; CDR2 reads FQDESV (reference sequence). The CDR3 runs 17 residues. J gave up 3 bases and V 1 base, and 9 bases lay outside the gene matches. The CDR3 protein is CASSLDSRTSGYYEQYF. The CDR3 nucleotides read TGTGCCAGCAGCTTAGATAGCAGGACTAGCGGCTACTACGAGCAGTACTTC. Full variable domain (remainder filled in from reference TRBV11-1 and TRBJ2-7): EAEVAQSPRYKITEKSQAVAFWCDPISGHATLYWYRQILGQGPELLVQFQDESVVDDSQLPKDRFSAERLKGVDSTLKIQPAELGDSAMYLCASSLDSRTSGYYEQYFGPGTRLTVT.

This clone was detected only a few times. V gene TRBV11-2 combines with J gene TRBJ2-7, with D unclear. V was shortened by 5 bases and J by 2 bases, with 7 bases between the two germline ends. CDR1 and CDR2 (germline): SGHAT, FQNNGV. The CDR3 consists of 12 residues. The CDR3 is CASSETPYEQYF. The CDR3 DNA reads TGTGCCAGCAGCGAGACACCCTACGAGCAGTACTTC.

This clone has more than one count but fewer than ten. The V and J genes are TRBV7-2 and TRBJ2-7; D remains unclear. The V end lost 5 bases, the J end lost 0 bases, and 11 bases lay between the germline ends. CDR1 is SGHTA, CDR2 FQGNSA, per germline. The CDR3 contains 14 residues. CDR3: CASSPDPNSYEQYF. CDR3 DNA sequence: TGTGCCAGCAGCCCGGACCCAAACTCCTACGAGCAGTACTTC. Using reference TRBV7-2 and TRBJ2-7 for the parts outside the CDR3, the full variable domain is GAGVSQSPSNKVTEKGKDVELRCDPISGHTALYWYRQSLGQGLEFLIYFQGNSAPDKSGLPSDRFSAERTGGSVSTLTIQRTQQEDSAVYLCASSPDPNSYEQYFGPGTRLTVT.

This clone has a handful of counts. V is TRBV7-3 and J is TRBJ2-1; D could derive from TRBD1 or TRBD2 (5 bases each). Trimming took off 1 base at V and 8 bases at J, with 9 bases between the two ends. The CDR3 runs to 13 residues. Germline assignment: CDR1 SGHTA and CDR2 FQGTGA. As DNA, the CDR3 is TGTGCCAGCAGCTTAATGGGGCGGGATGAGCAGTTCTTC. Its translation is CASSLMGRDEQFF.

The rearrangement links TRBV7-3 to TRBJ2-2, with D perhaps matching TRBD2 (5 bases). This CDR3 is 13 amino acids long. From germline, CDR1 is SGHTA and CDR2 FQGTGA. V was cut by 5 bases and J by 8 bases, with 12 bases left in between. The CDR3 DNA reads TGTGCCAGCAGCCCCCTAGCATTTGGGGAGCTGTTTTTT. Encoded protein: CASSPLAFGELFF.

Remarks on this clone: Within the sample, other DNA sequences also encode this same CDR3. The chain links TRBV7-2 to TRBJ2-7, with D perhaps matching TRBD1 (5 bases). Trimming took off 1 base at V and 0 bases at J, with 10 bases between the two ends. Germline CDR1 SGHTA, CDR2 FQGNSA. This CDR3 is 15 amino acids long. The CDR3 loop reads CASSLGQGSSYEQYF. The CDR3 DNA follows: TGTGCCAGCAGCTTAGGGCAGGGCAGCTCCTACGAGCAGTACTTC.

Comments on this clone: Distinct nucleotide sequences in the sample also encode this CDR3. The chain recombines TRBV19 with TRBJ2-5, with D hard to call. The CDR3 contains 11 residues. V was pared by 2 bases and J by 5 bases, with 3 bases between. CDR1 is LNHDA, CDR2 SQIVND, per germline (reference sequence). The CDR3 bases are TGTGCCAGTAGTATAAGCGAGACCCAGTACTTC. Amino acid sequence: CASSISETQYF.

This clone has more than one count but fewer than ten. This chain uses TRBV11-2 with TRBJ2-7; D unresolved. The germline V and J ends were trimmed by 3 bases and 2 bases, with 11 bases remaining between them. This CDR3 has 14 amino acids. Germline V CDR1 and CDR2: SGHAT, FQNNGV. DNA of the CDR3: TGTGCCAGCAGCTTGGGCGGCCTGCCCTACGAGCAGTACTTC. It specifies CASSLGGLPYEQYF.

V is TRBV14 and J is TRBJ2-1, with 7 bases that match TRBD1. This CDR3 is 17 amino acids long. Germline CDR1 reads SGHDN; CDR2 reads FVKESK. The V and J ends lost 1 base and 0 bases, in that order; junction bases with no gene match: 6. The CDR3: CASSQVAGTVSYNEQFF. The CDR3 bases are TGTGCCAGCAGCCAAGTGGCCGGGACAGTCTCCTACAATGAGCAGTTCTTC.

This clone was observed a handful of times. The chain links TRBV7-9 to TRBJ1-2, with D tentatively TRBD1 (5 bases). Per the germline V gene, CDR1 is SEHNR and CDR2 is FQNEAQ (reference sequence). The V and J ends lost 1 base and 13 bases respectively, with 19 bases between them. The CDR3 has 14 residues. The CDR3 loop reads CASSLDGGTRIITF. Written as DNA, the CDR3 is TGTGCCAGCAGCTTAGATGGGGGGACGCGGATTATCACCTTC.

This clone has more than one count but fewer than ten. The chain recombines TRBV28 with TRBJ2-7; perhaps TRBD1 as D (5 bases). V was shortened by 3 bases and J by 4 bases, with 10 bases between the two germline ends. CDR3 size: 13 residues. Germline V gene lookup returns CDR1 MDHEN and CDR2 SYDVKM. The CDR3, as DNA: TGTGCCAGCAGTTTTCAGGGTCGTTACGAGCAGTACTTC. It translates to CASSFQGRYEQYF.

The table lists this clone with a few counts. The chain employs TRBV7-2 and TRBJ2-3, with D tentatively TRBD2 (5 bases). This CDR3 is built from 14 residues. The ends were cut back, 4 bases at V and 3 bases at J, with 11 bases in the middle. Germline loops: CDR1 SGHTA, CDR2 FQGNSA. The CDR3 loop reads CASSSREGTDTQYF. Written as DNA, the CDR3 is TGTGCCAGCAGCTCCCGGGAAGGGACAGATACGCAGTATTTT.

The V gene is TRBV18, the J gene TRBJ2-7; 7 bases fit TRBD2. Trimming removed 10 bases from V and 1 base from J; junction bases left unmatched: 7. In germline, CDR1 is KGHSH, CDR2 LQKENI. This CDR3 region has 13 residues. CDR3 sequence (DNA): TGTGCCACCCGAACTAGCGCTTCCTACGAGCAGTACTTC. This codes for CATRTSASYEQYF.

This chain links TRBV5-6 with TRBJ1-3; unclear D gene. This CDR3 comprises 14 residues. Deletions cut 1 base from V and 0 bases from J, with 5 bases between. Per germline, CDR1 SGHDT and CDR2 YYEEEE. In DNA, the CDR3 is TGTGCCAGCAGCTTGTATAGCTCTGGAAACACCATATATTTT. It translates to CASSLYSSGNTIYF.

This clone was picked up a small number of times. The chain couples TRBV19 to TRBJ1-1; D gene unclear. The CDR3 spans 14 residues. V was cut by 3 bases and J by 4 bases, with 12 bases left in between. Per the germline V gene, CDR1 is LNHDA and CDR2 is SQIVND (reference sequence). The CDR3 sequence is CASSMRFRSTEAFF. CDR3 nucleotides: TGTGCCAGTAGTATGCGTTTTAGGAGCACTGAAGCTTTCTTT. Full variable domain (outside the CDR3, taken from reference TRBV19 and TRBJ1-1): DGGITQSPKYLFRKEGQNVTLSCEQNLNHDAMYWYRQDPGQGLRLIYYSQIVNDFQKGDIAEGYSVSREKKESFPLTVTSAQKNPTAFYLCASSMRFRSTEAFFGQGTRLTVV.